This T cell receptor (beta chain) was captured in a study of cytomegalovirus exposure and HLA in healthy donors. Primers: 60 Vbeta forward and 13 Jbeta reverse. As handled by the study authors: A later analysis tallied 87 million or so unique TCR beta chains, about 12 million of them shared. This table comes from immunoSEQ multiplex PCR, and its TCRdb copy is limited to in-frame clones, with some not included. V and J calls plus clone size are reproduced from that table; the DNA served to infer D and trimming. The data show about 160,000 clones, 73% seen once. Germline V gene sequence: CDR1 SEHNR, CDR2 FQNEAQ (reference sequence). This CDR3 is 14 amino acids long. Trimming stripped 6 bases from V and 5 bases from J, with 16 bases between.

The specimen sequenced was PBMCs. V usage is TRBV7-9 and J usage is TRBJ2-5; D might be TRBD2 (6 bases). The origin of this receptor is a woman aged 18-35 years in good health and CMV-seronegative. The CDR3 DNA is TGTGCCAGCAGGGAAAGCGGGTTCGCGGAGACCCAGTACTTC. Its translation is CASRESGFAETQYF. Full variable domain (rest looked up from reference TRBV7-9 and TRBJ2-5): DTGVSQNPRHKITKRGQNVTFRCDPISEHNRLYWYRQTLGQGPEFLTYFQNEAQLEKSRLLSDRFSAERPKGSFSTLEIQRTEQGDSAMYLCASRESGFAETQYFGPGTRLLVL.